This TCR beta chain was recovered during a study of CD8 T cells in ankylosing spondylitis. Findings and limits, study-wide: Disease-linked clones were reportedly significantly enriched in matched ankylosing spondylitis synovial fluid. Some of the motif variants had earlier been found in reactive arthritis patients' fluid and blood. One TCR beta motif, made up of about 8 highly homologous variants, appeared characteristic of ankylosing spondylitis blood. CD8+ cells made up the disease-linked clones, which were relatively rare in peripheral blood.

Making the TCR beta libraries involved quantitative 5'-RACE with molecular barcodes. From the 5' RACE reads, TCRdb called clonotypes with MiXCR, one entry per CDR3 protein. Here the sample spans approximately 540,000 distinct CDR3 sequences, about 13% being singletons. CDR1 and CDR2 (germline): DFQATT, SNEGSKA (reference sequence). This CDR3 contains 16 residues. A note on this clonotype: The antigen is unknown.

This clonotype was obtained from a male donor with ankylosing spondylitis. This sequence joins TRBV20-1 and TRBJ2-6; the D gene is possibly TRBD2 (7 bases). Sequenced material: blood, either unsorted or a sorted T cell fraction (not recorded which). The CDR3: CYPGASGLSGANVLTF. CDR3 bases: TGCTACCCGGGGGCTAGCGGACTCTCTGGGGCCAACGTCCTGACTTTC.